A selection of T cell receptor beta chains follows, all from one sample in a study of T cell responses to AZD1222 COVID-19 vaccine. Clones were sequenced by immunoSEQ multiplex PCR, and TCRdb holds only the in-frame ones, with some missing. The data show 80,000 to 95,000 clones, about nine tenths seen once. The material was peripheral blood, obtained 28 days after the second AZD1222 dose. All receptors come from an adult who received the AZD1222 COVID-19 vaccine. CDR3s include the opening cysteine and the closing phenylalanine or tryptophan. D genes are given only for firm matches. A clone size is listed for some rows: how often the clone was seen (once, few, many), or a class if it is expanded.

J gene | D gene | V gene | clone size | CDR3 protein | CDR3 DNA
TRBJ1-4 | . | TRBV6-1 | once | CASSENRVTNEKLFF | TGTGCCAGCAGTGAAAACAGAGTGACTAATGAAAAACTGTTTTTT
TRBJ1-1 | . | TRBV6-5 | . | CASKRDGMNTEAFF | TGTGCCAGCAAACGGGACGGGATGAACACTGAAGCTTTCTTT
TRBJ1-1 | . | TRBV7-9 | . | CASSKRQASNTEAFF | TGTGCCAGCAGCAAAAGGCAGGCCTCGAACACTGAAGCTTTCTTT
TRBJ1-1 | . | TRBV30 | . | CAWSVRGNTEAFF | TGTGCCTGGAGTGTACGAGGCAACACTGAAGCTTTCTTT
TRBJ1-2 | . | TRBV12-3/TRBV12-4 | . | CASSLGGVNGYTF | TGTGCCAGCAGTTTAGGGGGGGTTAATGGCTACACCTTC
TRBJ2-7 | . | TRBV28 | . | CASTPIRLDNDEQYF | TGTGCCAGCACCCCGATCCGACTAGATAATGACGAGCAGTACTTC
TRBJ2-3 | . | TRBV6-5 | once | CASSYLPGRFTDTQYF | TGTGCCAGCAGTTACTTACCGGGACGGTTCACAGATACGCAGTATTTT
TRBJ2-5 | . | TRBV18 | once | CASSPREETQYF | TGTGCCAGCTCACCACGGGAGGAGACCCAGTACTTC
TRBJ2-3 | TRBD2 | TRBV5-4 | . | CASRVAGGPPDTQYF | TGTGCCAGCAGAGTAGCGGGGGGGCCCCCAGATACGCAGTATTTT
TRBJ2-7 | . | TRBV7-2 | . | CASSPVLYEQYF | TGTGCCAGCAGCCCAGTCCTCTACGAGCAGTACTTC